The rows below give T cell receptor beta chains drawn from one sample of a study of shared clonotypes between healthy human individuals. Assay: immunoSEQ multiplex PCR; the TCRdb copy retains only in-frame clones and omits some. This sample yields about 1 million clones, of which 65% to 75% are seen a single time; approximately 1.5% belongs to the top ten. The sample taken for sequencing was memory CD4+ T cells sorted from blood. These receptors were obtained from a man younger than 35 in good health. CDR3s include the opening cysteine and the closing phenylalanine or tryptophan. The D gene is left open where the match is weak. Some rows have no size entry. The others give once, few or many, or a class for an expanded clone.

TRBJ1-1 | NA | NA | TRBV6-1 | TGTGCCAGCAGTGAACCAGGGCGAGGGAACACTGAAGCTTTCTTT | CASSEPGRGNTEAFF
TRBJ2-7 | NA | TRBD2 | TRBV11-2 | TGTGCCAGCAGCTTAGGACTAGCCGGGCACGAGCAGTACTTC | CASSLGLAGHEQYF
TRBJ2-1 | NA | NA | TRBV11-2 | TGTGCCAGCAGCCTCCTTGGGCAGGGGTACAATGAGCAGTTCTTC | CASSLLGQGYNEQFF
TRBJ2-1 | NA | TRBD2 | TRBV4-1 | TGCGCCAGCAGCCAAGATGAAGCGGGGGGGCGTCGGGAGCAGTTCTTC | CASSQDEAGGRREQFF
TRBJ1-2 | NA | NA | TRBV5-4 | TGTGCCAGCAGCTCTACCAGGGGATTTGATGGCTACACCTTC | CASSSTRGFDGYTF
TRBJ1-1 | few | NA | TRBV29-1 | TGCAGCGGTGAGGAAGGAACTGAAGCTTTCTTT | CSGEEGTEAFF
TRBJ2-2 | NA | NA | TRBV9 | TGTGCCAGCACACGGACAGCGAACACCGGGGAGCTGTTTTTT | CASTRTANTGELFF
TRBJ1-2 | NA | NA | TRBV19 | TGTGCCAGTAGTCCTGGAGAGTTGGGCTACACCTTC | CASSPGELGYTF
TRBJ1-4 | once | NA | TRBV27 | TGTGCCAGCAGTTTATCGTTTCCAGGGTCTAATGAAAAACTGTTTTTT | CASSLSFPGSNEKLFF
TRBJ2-5 | NA | TRBD2 | TRBV30 | TGTGCCTGGAGGGAAGCGGGATCGGGAGAGACCCAGTACTTC | CAWREAGSGETQYF
TRBJ1-3 | NA | NA | TRBV6-1 | TGTGCCAGCAGTACCTCGGGTGGAAACACCATATATTTT | CASSTSGGNTIYF
TRBJ2-3 | few | NA | TRBV9 | TGTGCCAGCAGCGTAGGGCGAAGAGATACGCAGTATTTT | CASSVGRRDTQYF
TRBJ1-2 | NA | TRBD1 | TRBV6-1 | TGTGCCAGCAGTGAAGCTGGGACAGGTATCTATGGCTACACCTTC | CASSEAGTGIYGYTF
TRBJ1-4 | NA | NA | TRBV7-9 | TGTGCCAGCAGCTTAAGGGGCGGGGATGAAAAACTGTTTTTT | CASSLRGGDEKLFF
TRBJ2-6 | NA | NA | TRBV6-1 | TGTGCCAGCAGTGACAGAAGGGGTGCTGGGGCCAACGTCCTGACTTTC | CASSDRRGAGANVLTF
TRBJ2-2 | NA | TRBD2 | TRBV9 | TGTGCCAGCAGCCTCACCTGGACTAGCGGTAACACCGGGGAGCTGTTTTTT | CASSLTWTSGNTGELFF
TRBJ2-5 | many | TRBD1 | TRBV4-3 | TGCGCCAGCAGCCAATCGGAAGGGGGCAGGGAGACCCAGTACTTC | CASSQSEGGRETQYF
TRBJ2-1 | few | NA | TRBV30 | TGTGCCTGGAGCTATGTAGTTATTCATGAGCAGTTCTTC | CAWSYVVIHEQFF
TRBJ2-7 | NA | NA | TRBV7-2 | TGTGCCAGCAGCTTAGAGACAGGCCTTGGGCAGTACTTC | CASSLETGLGQYF
TRBJ2-5 | NA | NA | TRBV4-1 | TGCGCCAGCAGCCAAGATGCCCGTGGGGGGGAGACCCAGTACTTC | CASSQDARGGETQYF
TRBJ1-1 | few | NA | TRBV29-1 | TGCAGCGTTGAACTTAGTTACACTGAAGCTTTCTTT | CSVELSYTEAFF
TRBJ2-4 | NA | NA | TRBV7-2 | TGTGCCAGGCTACGGGAAGTTCTCATGGGCCGCCCGCTAGGAGGCTTC | CARLREVLMGRPLGGF
TRBJ2-7 | NA | TRBD1 | TRBV5-6 | TGTGCCAGCACCAGGGACAGGGCGATGGGGATCTTC | CASTRDRAMGIF
TRBJ2-5 | NA | NA | TRBV5-1 | TGCGCCAGCAGCAACTCCGGGGCCTTTCAAGAGACCCAGTACTTC | CASSNSGAFQETQYF
TRBJ2-7 | NA | NA | TRBV6-1 | TGTGCCAGCACAACCGGGGCCTTAGACGAGCAGTACTTC | CASTTGALDEQYF
TRBJ1-3 | NA | NA | TRBV4-3 | TGCGCCAGCAGCCAAGATCCGCCCAGTACGTCCTCTGGAAACACCATATATTTT | CASSQDPPSTSSGNTIYF
TRBJ1-6 | NA | TRBD1 | TRBV30 | TGTGCCTGGAGTGAGGCCCCCGACAGGGATAATTCACCCCTCCACTTT | CAWSEAPDRDNSPLHF
TRBJ2-3 | NA | TRBD1 | TRBV5-1 | TGCGCCAGCAGCCCCGGGTACAGGGGTATCACAGATACGCAGTATTTT | CASSPGYRGITDTQYF
TRBJ1-5 | NA | TRBD1 | TRBV19 | TGTGCCAGTAGTATAACGGGACAGGCCTCATGGGAGCCCCAGCATTTT | CASSITGQASWEPQHF
TRBJ2-1 | NA | NA | TRBV7-2 | TGTGCCAGCAGACCCTTCCTTGGAGGCCACTACAATGAGCAGTTCTTC | CASRPFLGGHYNEQFF
TRBJ2-3 | NA | NA | TRBV5-1 | TGCGCCAGCAGCTCTTCAGGGGTCGGCACAGATACGCAGTATTTT | CASSSSGVGTDTQYF
TRBJ1-4 | NA | NA | TRBV7-9 | TGTGCCAGCAGCCTTTCGGGTGGGCAAGGCGAAAAACTGTTTTTT | CASSLSGGQGEKLFF
TRBJ1-1 | NA | NA | TRBV4-3 | TGCGCCAGCAGCCAAGGAAGCCCGGGGGAAACTGAAGCTTTCTTT | CASSQGSPGETEAFF
TRBJ1-5 | NA | TRBD1 | TRBV7-2 | TGTGCCAGCAGCTCTGTGACAGGGATTAGCAATCAGCCCCAGCATTTT | CASSSVTGISNQPQHF
TRBJ2-1 | NA | TRBD2 | TRBV11-3 | TGTGCCAGCAGCTTAGATGGAACTAGCGGGGGTGCGAGTAATGAGCAGTTCTTC | CASSLDGTSGGASNEQFF
TRBJ1-1 | NA | TRBD1 | TRBV6-1 | TGTGCCAGCACTTTGGACAGGGGTGGGACTGAAGCTTTCTTT | CASTLDRGGTEAFF
TRBJ2-1 | NA | TRBD2 | TRBV5-4 | TGTGCCAGCAGCTTGTCGGGGGGGCTTCGCAGTGAGCAGTTCTTC | CASSLSGGLRSEQFF
TRBJ2-1 | NA | TRBD1 | TRBV29-1 | TGCAGCGTTGAAGCTAACAGGGGTCCTACTCGAAATGAGCAGTTCTTC | CSVEANRGPTRNEQFF
TRBJ1-2 | NA | NA | TRBV7-2 | TGTGCCAGCAGCTTAAAATTTTCGGCGGGCTATGGCTACACCTTC | CASSLKFSAGYGYTF
TRBJ1-1 | NA | NA | TRBV20-1 | TGCAGTGTATCTGAAGCTTTCTTT | CSVSEAFF
TRBJ1-3 | NA | NA | TRBV5-5 | TGTGCCAGCAGCTTGGGATTTGGGGATTCTGGAAACACCATATATTTT | CASSLGFGDSGNTIYF
TRBJ2-7 | NA | NA | TRBV28 | TGTGCCAGCAGTGGGGTTTCCTGGTACGAGCAGTACTTC | CASSGVSWYEQYF